The present entry profiles one TCR beta chain with its context. The data originate from a study of CD8 T cells in Susac syndrome. V lost 4 bases, J lost 5 bases, and 9 bases stayed unmatched. The CDR3 has 15 amino acids. Germline lookup yields CDR1 LGHNA and CDR2 YSLEER. RNA totalling about 0.45 to 1 ug underwent reverse transcription with random hexamers. Amplification of the TCR beta CDR3 was carried out by immunoSEQ multiplex PCR, which spanned a total of 54 Vbeta and 13 Jbeta segments. A single record per CDR3 protein comes from TCRdb applying MiXCR to the immunoSEQ multiplex PCR reads. The data show about 210,000 distinct CDR3 sequences, approximately 95% seen once.

The rearrangement joins TRBV4-3 to TRBJ1-1; TRBD1 matches 8 bases. The sample consisted of CD4+ T cells from PBMCs. The receptor's source is a human donor in good health. The DNA of the CDR3 is TGCGCCAGCAGCCGGATCACAGGGGGAGGGACTGAAGCTTTCTTT. Its protein product is CASSRITGGGTEAFF.